This passage covers 17 T cell receptor beta chains from one sample sequenced in a study of technical replicates of blood from four donors. Data came from immunoSEQ multiplex PCR; TCRdb stores just in-frame clones and leaves some out. The sample shows 15,000 to 20,000 clones, more than 75% of them seen only once. The source material was PBMCs. Every receptor here comes from a human donor in good health.

This clone has only a few counts. The chain is built from TRBV28 and TRBJ2-7; tentatively, D is TRBD2 (6 bases). CDR1 MDHEN and CDR2 SYDVKM come from the germline V gene. The CDR3 has 13 amino acids. V lost 4 bases and J 0 bases, leaving 7 bases between the germline ends. CDR3 region: CASSSGLSYEQYF. In DNA form, the CDR3 reads TGTGCCAGCAGTTCGGGACTCTCCTACGAGCAGTACTTC.

The chain has TRBV7-2 and TRBJ1-5, with TRBD1 matching 7 bases. This CDR3 is 16 amino acids long. V shed 1 base, J shed 7 bases, and the junction held 10 bases outside the gene matches. Germline CDR1 and CDR2: SGHTA and FQGNSA. As DNA, the CDR3 is TGTGCCAGCAGCTTAGAATGGCGAGGGGGCCGGCAGCCCCAGCATTTT. It codes for CASSLEWRGGRQPQHF.

The V gene is TRBV29-1, the J gene TRBJ1-5; TRBD1 aligns across 10 bases. Unmatched junction bases numbered 13, after V lost 5 bases and J lost 9 bases. CDR1 and CDR2 (germline): SQVTM, ANQGSEA. This CDR3 has 15 amino acids. CDR3 sequence (DNA): TGCAGCGTTCTGGCCGGGACAGGGGAAGTTGCGCCCCAGCATTTT. The encoded protein is CSVLAGTGEVAPQHF.

The V call is TRBV5-1, the J call TRBJ2-1; 11 bases align to TRBD1. From germline, CDR1 is SGHRS and CDR2 YFSETQ. The CDR3 is 14 amino acids. V shed 4 bases, J shed 6 bases, and the junction held 3 bases outside the gene matches. This CDR3 reads CASSLGQGANEQFF. The CDR3 DNA follows: TGCGCCAGCAGCCTAGGACAGGGGGCCAATGAGCAGTTCTTC.

A few counts support this clone. V is TRBV2 and J is TRBJ1-3; D unresolved. Trimming cost V 5 bases and J 0 bases, with 8 bases left between them. This CDR3 contains 14 residues. CDR1 and CDR2 from the germline V gene are SNHLY and FYNNEI. The CDR3 is CASSPTRSGNTIYF. The CDR3 DNA follows: TGTGCCAGCAGTCCCACACGCTCTGGAAACACCATATATTTT.

The CDR3 DNA follows: TGTGCCACCAGCAAGTCCGGGACAGGGTATCAGCCCCAGCATTTT. This sequence encodes CATSKSGTGYQPQHF. The V gene is TRBV15, the J gene TRBJ1-5; 9 bases align to TRBD1. CDR1 and CDR2 (germline): LNHNV, YYDKDF (reference sequence). This CDR3 is built from 15 residues. V lost 4 bases, J lost 5 bases, and 6 bases stayed unmatched.

In this sample, this clone turned up a few times. The DNA for the CDR3 is TGTGCCAGCAGTGCAGTTGAAGCTTTCTTT. Amino acid sequence: CASSAVEAFF. The genes are TRBV2 and TRBJ1-1; D is undetermined. The CDR3 runs to 10 residues. Germline V CDR1 and CDR2: SNHLY, FYNNEI. V lost 4 bases and J lost 7, with 4 bases in between. Full variable domain (outside the CDR3, taken from reference TRBV2 and TRBJ1-1): EPEVTQTPSHQVTQMGQEVILRCVPISNHLYFYWYRQILGQKVEFLVSFYNNEISEKSEIFDDQFSVERPDGSNFTLKIRSTKLEDSAMYFCASSAVEAFFGQGTRLTVV.

J is TRBJ2-7 and V is TRBV6-1, with 7 bases identical to TRBD2. CDR3 size: 13 residues. Per germline, CDR1 MNHNS and CDR2 SASEGT. V trimming: 8 bases; J trimming: 1 base; junction bases outside the gene matches: 5. The CDR3 region is CASGEGRSYEQYF. CDR3 coding DNA: TGTGCCAGCGGGGAGGGCCGGTCCTACGAGCAGTACTTC.

V usage is TRBV5-1 and J usage is TRBJ1-3, with unresolved D. V gave up 5 bases and J gave up 0 bases, with 18 bases separating them. CDR1 and CDR2 (germline): SGHRS, YFSETQ. The CDR3 extends over 17 amino acids. The CDR3 bases are TGCGCCAGCAGTTATGGAGCTGGAACGGACTCTGGAAACACCATATATTTT. Residues: CASSYGAGTDSGNTIYF.

This clone was recorded a few times. The V call is TRBV5-1, the J call TRBJ2-6; TRBD1 is a possible D gene (6 bases). Trimming took off 1 base at V and 2 bases at J, with 16 bases between the two ends. There are 18 residues in the CDR3. Germline CDR1 is SGHRS and CDR2 is YFSETQ. The CDR3 bases are TGCGCCAGCAGCTTGATGGGGGCAGGTATGGCTGGGGCCAACGTCCTGACTTTC. Amino acid sequence: CASSLMGAGMAGANVLTF.

The J gene is TRBJ1-2, the V gene TRBV20-1, with unresolved D. Trimming took off 6 bases at V and 3 bases at J, with 5 bases between the two ends. Looked up from germline, CDR1 is DFQATT and CDR2 is SNEGSKA (reference sequence). This CDR3 has 10 residues. CDR3 in DNA: TGCAGTGCCCCTGACTATGGCTACACCTTC. It is translated as CSAPDYGYTF.

The V gene is TRBV2, the J gene TRBJ2-5, with D unresolved. Germline CDR1 is SNHLY and CDR2 is FYNNEI. V lost 11 bases to trimming and J lost 1 base, with 14 bases between them. CDR3 length equals 13 residues. The CDR3 region has the DNA TGTGCCGGATCCCTTAGACTCCAAGAGACCCAGTACTTC. Protein: CAGSLRLQETQYF.

The table lists this clone with a count of one. This chain joins TRBV28 and TRBJ2-1; perhaps TRBD1 as D (5 bases). V lost 7 bases and J lost 10, with 11 bases in between. Germline V gene sequence: CDR1 MDHEN, CDR2 SYDVKM. CDR3 length: 11 amino acids. The CDR3: CASTIRGEQFF. The CDR3 DNA sequence: TGTGCCAGCACCATAAGGGGCGAGCAGTTCTTC.

The rearrangement uses TRBV7-2 and TRBJ2-7, with D tentatively TRBD1 (5 bases). The CDR3 extends over 15 amino acids. V was shortened by 3 bases and J by 3 bases, with 15 bases between the two germline ends. CDR1 SGHTA and CDR2 FQGNSA come from the germline V gene. Written as DNA, the CDR3 is TGTGCCAGCAGCTTCGGCCAGGGTAGAAACTACGAGCAGTACTTC. Protein: CASSFGQGRNYEQYF.

The chain uses TRBV9 and TRBJ2-5, with TRBD1 as a possible D gene (5 bases). The CDR3 consists of 13 residues. V lost 4 bases, J lost 2 bases, and 9 bases lay in between. Germline V gene lookup returns CDR1 SGDLS and CDR2 YYNGEE. The CDR3, as DNA: TGTGCCAGCAGCCTACAGGATCAAGAGACCCAGTACTTC. Translation: CASSLQDQETQYF.

The genes are TRBV27 and TRBJ2-2; the D is unclear. In germline, CDR1 is MNHEY, CDR2 SMNVEV (reference sequence). Trimming shortened V by 4 bases and J by 1 base, and 10 bases separated the two germline ends. The length of the CDR3 is 15 residues. This CDR3 reads CASSSMGLNTGELFF. In DNA form, the CDR3 reads TGTGCCAGCAGTTCGATGGGCCTGAACACCGGGGAGCTGTTTTTT.

The rearrangement uses TRBV6-1 and TRBJ1-5; D uncertain. Trimming pared 6 bases from V and 5 bases from J, leaving 14 bases between. There are 14 residues in the CDR3. Germline lookup yields CDR1 MNHNS and CDR2 SASEGT. The CDR3 here is CASRQRGGHQPQHF. CDR3 coding DNA: TGTGCCAGCAGGCAAAGAGGCGGGCATCAGCCCCAGCATTTT.